This T cell receptor beta chain is from a study of blood T cell repertoires in COVID-19 (dated by TCRdb to the early 2020s). Context from the whole study: The collaborator samples originated in the United States, Italy and Spain and spanned the acute and convalescent phases of COVID-19. The material from the prospective study consisted of cDNA or gDNA derived from T cells, B-cell-depleted T cells, or PBMCs. Samples were obtained from the ongoing ImmuneRACE study (first 160 participants) and from 1,254 subjects provided by 6 global collaborators. Where HLA class I and class II types were available, the types were taken from metadata supplied by the sample provider, not from assay-based typing. A freely available public database, intended as a resource for researchers studying the immune response to SARS-CoV-2, is where the repertoires were released. Subjects who had been exposed to COVID-19, were actively infected with it, or had recovered from it provided the deeply sampled blood TCRbeta repertoires that made up the dataset. The sample metadata nearly always contained a de-identified subject ID, COVID-19 status, age in years and sex. On the study overall, not on this receptor specifically: How much clinical and demographic metadata was included differed by source and by participant, and the metadata was provided uncurated.

Whole blood was collected in K2EDTA tubes by collaborating institutions according to the institutions' own protocols. For TCRbeta analysis, collaborator samples were shipped as frozen whole blood, as isolated PBMCs, or as DNA extracted from either sample type. The germline V gene yields MDHEN for CDR1 and SYDVKM for CDR2. From the cysteine through the phenylalanine, the CDR3 covers 14 amino acids. Only CDR3 DNA is held: 42 bases, read in frame from base 1. V sheds 9 bases and J sheds 5 bases, leaving 17 bases between their ends. The immunoSEQ Assay, a bias-controlled multiplex PCR, was used to amplify TCRbeta CDR3 regions from genomic DNA. The paper's processing steps were these. Within the assay, amplification of reference gene primers was used to estimate how many nucleated cells each sample contained. To quantify the absolute abundance of each unique TCRbeta CDR3 rearrangement, sequence reads were collapsed and filtered. For each sample, productive Simpson clonality was calculated by taking the square root of Simpson's diversity index across productive rearrangements. TCRdb took this table from immuneACCESS and kept in-frame rearrangements with V and J called. Such tables lack part of the clones; where checked against another copy, unresolved V genes explain under half of the gap, and the rest is unexplained. That table supplies the V and J calls and clone size; D and trimming were determined from the DNA. In all, the sample holds under 200,000 clones, and more than 70% of those were seen once. The ten largest clonotypes hold 11% to 15% of the sample.

Worth noting for this clone: Its antigen specificity is not known. No base quality values were provided; no much bigger clone lies one nucleotide off.

The chain links TRBV28 with TRBJ2-4, with TRBD2 perhaps the D gene, on 6 matching bases. This clonotype was sampled from a man younger than 30 with active or convalescent COVID-19. Input material: peripheral blood. The sequenced DNA is TGTGCCAGAGGGAGGAAGGGGATTCAAAACATTCAGTACTTC. Translated, it gives CARGRKGIQNIQYF.